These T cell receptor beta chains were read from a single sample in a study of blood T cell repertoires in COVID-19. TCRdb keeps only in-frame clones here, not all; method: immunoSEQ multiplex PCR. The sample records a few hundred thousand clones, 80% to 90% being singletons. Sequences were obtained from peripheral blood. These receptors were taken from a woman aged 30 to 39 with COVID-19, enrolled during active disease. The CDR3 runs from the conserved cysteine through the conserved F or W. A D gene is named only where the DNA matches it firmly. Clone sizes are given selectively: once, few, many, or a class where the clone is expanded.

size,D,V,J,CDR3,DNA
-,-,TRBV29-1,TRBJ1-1,CSVTGTPPGEAFF,TGCAGCGTTACCGGGACACCTCCGGGTGAAGCTTTCTTT
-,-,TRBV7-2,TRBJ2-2,CASRASRNTGELFF,TGTGCCAGCAGAGCGAGTAGGAACACCGGGGAGCTGTTTTTT
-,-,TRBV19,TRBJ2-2,CASSILTGTGELFF,TGTGCCAGTAGTATCTTGACTGGGACCGGGGAGCTGTTTTTT
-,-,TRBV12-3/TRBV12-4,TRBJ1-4,CASRRMEEKLFF,TGTGCCAGCAGACGAATGGAGGAAAAACTGTTTTTT
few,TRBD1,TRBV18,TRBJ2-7,CASSPGQSTGQQYF,TGTGCCAGCTCACCGGGACAGTCAACTGGGCAGCAGTACTTC
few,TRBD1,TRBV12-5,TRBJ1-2,CASGQDRDYGYTF,TGTGCTAGTGGCCAAGACAGGGACTATGGCTACACCTTC
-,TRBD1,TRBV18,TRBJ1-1,CASSPSTGGFEAFF,TGTGCCAGCTCACCCTCGACAGGGGGCTTTGAAGCTTTCTTT
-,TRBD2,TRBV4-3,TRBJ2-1,CASSIRTSYEQFF,TGCGCCAGCAGCATTAGGACTAGCTATGAGCAGTTCTTC
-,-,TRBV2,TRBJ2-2,CASSRKDYPGELFF,TGTGCCAGCAGTCGGAAGGACTATCCCGGGGAGCTGTTTTTT
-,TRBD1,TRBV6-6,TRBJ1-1,CASSHPRQGKSTEAFF,TGTGCCAGCAGTCACCCAAGACAGGGAAAGAGCACTGAAGCTTTCTTT
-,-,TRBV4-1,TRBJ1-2,CASSQDDGGNYGYTF,TGCGCCAGCAGCCAAGATGACGGGGGGAACTATGGCTACACCTTC
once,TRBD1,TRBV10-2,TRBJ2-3,CASLDRASTDTQYF,TGCGCCAGCTTGGACAGGGCTAGCACAGATACGCAGTATTTT
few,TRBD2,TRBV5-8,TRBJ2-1,CASSLAGFRRGDQGEQFF,TGTGCCAGCAGCTTGGCCGGTTTTCGGCGGGGGGACCAAGGTGAGCAGTTCTTC
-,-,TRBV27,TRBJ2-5,CASSRGWEETQYF,TGTGCCAGCAGTCGAGGGTGGGAAGAGACCCAGTACTTC
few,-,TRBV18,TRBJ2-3,CASSPGRGGTDTQYF,TGTGCCAGCTCACCGGGCAGGGGCGGGACAGATACGCAGTATTTT
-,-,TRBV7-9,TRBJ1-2,CASSMTANGYTF,TGTGCCAGCAGCATGACAGCTAATGGCTACACCTTC
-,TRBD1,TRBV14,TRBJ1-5,CASSQDRDRGKIKNNQPQHF,TGTGCCAGCAGCCAAGATAGGGACAGGGGAAAAATTAAAAACAATCAGCCCCAGCATTTT
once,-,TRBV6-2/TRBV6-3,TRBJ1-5,CASSWTADYSNQPQHF,TGTGCCAGCAGTTGGACAGCCGATTATAGCAATCAGCCCCAGCATTTT